Each of the 23 T cell receptor beta chains below was sequenced from the same sample in a study of long-term antiretroviral therapy in people with HIV. Researchers ran immunoSEQ v3.0 at survey level. The data were produced by immunoSEQ multiplex PCR, yet TCRdb's version contains in-frame clones alone and is incomplete. This table has more than 35,000 clones, 75% to 90% appearing once. Sample: unsorted PBMCs, taken 1.5 years after starting antiretroviral therapy. Source of these receptors: a man aged 18 to 29 with HIV.

V is TRBV5-4 and J is TRBJ2-7, with D maybe TRBD1 (5 bases). Per the germline V gene, CDR1 is SGHNT and CDR2 is YYREEE (reference sequence). The CDR3 loop spans 13 amino acids. V was trimmed by 4 bases and J by 6 bases, leaving 14 bases between them. The CDR3, as DNA: TGTGCCAGCAGCCCCGACAGCTGGGGCGAGCAGTACTTC. This codes for CASSPDSWGEQYF.

The chain combines TRBV5-1 with TRBJ1-4; D gene unclear. Trimming left V 6 bases short and J 6 bases short, with 6 bases between. The length of the CDR3 is 11 residues. Germline V gives CDR1 SGHRS, CDR2 YFSETQ. CDR3 residues: CASIGHEKLFF. The CDR3 DNA reads TGCGCCAGCATCGGGCATGAAAAACTGTTTTTT.

The rearrangement joins TRBV2 to TRBJ2-7; tentatively, D is TRBD2 (6 bases). V was pared by 10 bases and J by 3 bases, with 16 bases between. There are 13 residues in the CDR3. Germline-derived CDR1 and CDR2 are SNHLY and FYNNEI. CDR3 residues: CATRPGAIYEQYF. Written as DNA, the CDR3 is TGTGCCACCCGACCGGGAGCAATCTACGAGCAGTACTTC.

The genes are TRBV6-1 and TRBJ2-5, with 12 positions matching TRBD2. CDR3 length equals 15 residues. Germline assignment: CDR1 MNHNS and CDR2 SASEGT. Trimming at V came to 2 bases and at J to 4 bases, leaving 2 bases not matched to a gene. The CDR3 region is CASSELAGGGETQYF. DNA for the CDR3: TGTGCCAGCAGTGAACTAGCGGGAGGGGGAGAGACCCAGTACTTC.

The chain has TRBV18 and TRBJ2-2, with TRBD2 matching over 8 bases. V lost 3 bases and J lost 4; bases outside the gene matches: 7. Per the germline V gene, CDR1 is KGHSH and CDR2 is LQKENI. The CDR3 loop spans 16 amino acids. The CDR3 region is CASSPLAGGRTGELFF. CDR3 in DNA: TGTGCCAGCTCACCGTTGGCGGGAGGACGCACCGGGGAGCTGTTTTTT.

A remark on this clone: The junction departs from the called germline gene at one end, perhaps through a read error. V gene TRBV30 combines with J gene TRBJ2-7, with 8 positions matching TRBD1. Germline V lookup: CDR1 GTSNPN, CDR2 SVGIG (reference sequence). The CDR3 is 16 residues long. CDR3 DNA sequence: TGTGCCTGGAGTGTAAGGGTCGGGACAGGTTCTTACGGGCAGTACTTC. Amino acid sequence: CAWSVRVGTGSYGQYF.

This chain uses TRBV29-1 with TRBJ1-2; D unresolved. The CDR3 loop spans 12 amino acids. The V end lost 3 bases, the J end lost 5 bases, and 10 bases lay between the germline ends. CDR1 SQVTM and CDR2 ANQGSEA come from the germline V gene. The CDR3 loop reads CSVDGSNYGYTF. In DNA form, the CDR3 reads TGCAGCGTTGATGGCAGCAATTATGGCTACACCTTC.

V gene TRBV9 combines with J gene TRBJ2-3; no clear D. CDR3 length: 12 residues. The V end was cut by 4 bases, the J end by 1 base, with 4 bases between. The germline gives CDR1 SGDLS, CDR2 YYNGEE. The CDR3 bases are TGTGCCAGCAGCTCCCGCACAGATACGCAGTATTTT. It encodes CASSSRTDTQYF.

The chain uses TRBV19 and TRBJ1-1; TRBD1 is a possible D gene (5 bases). Per the germline V gene, CDR1 is LNHDA and CDR2 is SQIVND (reference sequence). There are 12 residues in the CDR3. V was shortened by 8 bases and J by 6 bases, with 13 bases between the two germline ends. CDR3 sequence (DNA): TGTGCCAGTGGGGGACTTTACGCTGAAGCTTTCTTT. Translating gives CASGGLYAEAFF.

The chain uses TRBV19 and TRBJ2-1; D gene unclear. The CDR3 sequence is 12 residues long. V lost 3 bases to trimming and J lost 4 bases, with 4 bases between them. Germline loops: CDR1 LNHDA, CDR2 SQIVND (reference sequence). The CDR3 DNA follows: TGTGCCAGTAGTATGTCATACAATGAGCAGTTCTTC. Translated, it gives CASSMSYNEQFF.

This chain joins TRBV2 and TRBJ2-1, with D possibly being TRBD2 (6 bases). This CDR3 has 17 amino acids. Germline V lookup: CDR1 SNHLY, CDR2 FYNNEI. Trimming removed 6 bases from V and 0 bases from J, with 18 bases in between. The CDR3 region has the DNA TGTGCCAGCAGGGGACTGGCCGACTGGAGCTCCTACAATGAGCAGTTCTTC. This gives the protein CASRGLADWSSYNEQFF. Filled out from reference TRBV2 and TRBJ2-1, the complete variable domain reads EPEVTQTPSHQVTQMGQEVILRCVPISNHLYFYWYRQILGQKVEFLVSFYNNEISEKSEIFDDQFSVERPDGSNFTLKIRSTKLEDSAMYFCASRGLADWSSYNEQFFGPGTRLTVL.

V usage is TRBV5-4 and J usage is TRBJ2-1; D not certain. Germline CDR1 SGHNT, CDR2 YYREEE (reference sequence). The CDR3 has 15 residues. V was cut by 1 base and J by 4 bases, with 12 bases left in between. The CDR3 bases are TGTGCCAGCAGCTTGACGGGCTCGACGTACAATGAGCAGTTCTTC. Protein: CASSLTGSTYNEQFF. The variable domain in full, completed from reference TRBV5-4 and TRBJ2-1, reads ETGVTQSPTHLIKTRGQQVTLRCSSQSGHNTVSWYQQALGQGPQFIFQYYREEENGRGNFPPRFSGLQFPNYSSELNVNALELDDSALYLCASSLTGSTYNEQFFGPGTRLTVL.

The V and J genes are TRBV28 and TRBJ2-7; D ambiguous. The CDR3 has 15 residues. Trimming took 5 bases from V and 0 from J, leaving 14 bases between them. From germline, CDR1 is MDHEN and CDR2 SYDVKM. The CDR3 here is CASSPQTSRSYEQYF. In DNA, the CDR3 is TGTGCCAGCAGTCCTCAGACTTCCCGCTCCTACGAGCAGTACTTC. Together with reference TRBV28 and TRBJ2-7, the CDR3 gives the full variable domain: DVKVTQSSRYLVKRTGEKVFLECVQDMDHENMFWYRQDPGLGLRLIYFSYDVKMKEKGDIPEGYSVSREKKERFSLILESASTNQTSMYLCASSPQTSRSYEQYFGPGTRLTVT.

This chain connects TRBV7-9 to TRBJ1-3; no clear D. Deletions cut 6 bases from V and 0 bases from J, with 6 bases between. Germline V gene lookup returns CDR1 SEHNR and CDR2 FQNEAQ (reference sequence). The CDR3 loop spans 13 amino acids. CDR3 sequence reads: CASSSLSGNTIYF. The CDR3 nucleotides read TGTGCCAGCAGTTCACTCTCTGGAAACACCATATATTTT.

The chain employs TRBV5-1 and TRBJ1-1; 7 bases map to TRBD1. The CDR3 has 15 residues. With V trimmed by 0 bases and J by 1 base, 3 bases remained unmatched. In germline, CDR1 is SGHRS, CDR2 YFSETQ. CDR3 loop: CASSLAGQENTEAFF. The CDR3 bases are TGCGCCAGCAGCTTGGCCGGACAGGAGAACACTGAAGCTTTCTTT. Full variable domain (rest looked up from reference TRBV5-1 and TRBJ1-1): KAGVTQTPRYLIKTRGQQVTLSCSPISGHRSVSWYQQTPGQGLQFLFEYFSETQRNKGNFPGRFSGRQFSNSRSEMNVSTLELGDSALYLCASSLAGQENTEAFFGQGTRLTVV.

V and J are TRBV28 and TRBJ1-1, with D possibly being TRBD1 (6 bases). Germline V gene sequence: CDR1 MDHEN, CDR2 SYDVKM. V was clipped by 7 bases and J by 5 bases, with 20 bases between them. This CDR3 contains 15 residues. The CDR3 coding sequence is TGTGCCAGCATGGGGGGATACAGGGTGTTAACTGAAGCTTTCTTT. Translated: CASMGGYRVLTEAFF.

The CDR3 DNA reads TGTGCCAGCACTCGGGAAGGGATCTCTGGGGCCAACGTCCTGACTTTC. Amino acid sequence: CASTREGISGANVLTF. This rearrangement joins TRBV28 to TRBJ2-6; TRBD2 might be the D (5 bases). V was trimmed by 7 bases and J by 0 bases, leaving 13 bases between them. Germline assignment: CDR1 MDHEN and CDR2 SYDVKM. This CDR3 is 16 amino acids long.

The V call is TRBV18, the J call TRBJ2-3; D may be TRBD1 (5 bases). Per germline, CDR1 KGHSH and CDR2 LQKENI. The V end lost 6 bases, the J end lost 1 base, and 14 bases lay between the germline ends. The CDR3 is 15 residues long. The CDR3 sequence is CASSPPRARTDTQYF. CDR3 sequence (DNA): TGTGCCAGCTCGCCGCCCAGGGCCCGCACAGATACGCAGTATTTT.

This CDR3 reads CAISAGLNTGELFF. The DNA of the CDR3 is TGTGCCATCAGTGCGGGCCTAAACACCGGGGAGCTGTTTTTT. V usage is TRBV10-3 and J usage is TRBJ2-2; no clear D gene. Looked up from germline, CDR1 is ENHRY and CDR2 is SYGVKD. The CDR3 sequence is 14 residues long. The ends were cut back, 4 bases at V and 2 bases at J, with 8 bases in the middle.

The chain links TRBV19 to TRBJ2-1; 13 positions agree with TRBD2. The V gene end was trimmed by 9 bases and the J gene end by 8 bases; junction bases not matched to a gene: 7. The CDR3 extends over 14 amino acids. Germline assignment: CDR1 LNHDA and CDR2 SQIVND (reference sequence). The CDR3 coding sequence is TGTGCCAGCAGGACTAGCGGGAGTAAGGATGAGCAGTTCTTC. This encodes CASRTSGSKDEQFF. Supplemented by reference TRBV19 and TRBJ2-1, the full variable domain reads DGGITQSPKYLFRKEGQNVTLSCEQNLNHDAMYWYRQDPGQGLRLIYYSQIVNDFQKGDIAEGYSVSREKKESFPLTVTSAQKNPTAFYLCASRTSGSKDEQFFGPGTRLTVL.

The chain is built from TRBV2 and TRBJ2-7; a possible D gene is TRBD2 (6 bases). V lost 3 bases and J lost 3, with 9 bases in between. The germline CDR1 and CDR2 sequences are SNHLY and FYNNEI. The CDR3 totals 13 residues. The CDR3 spells CASSEEGIYEQYF. DNA for the CDR3: TGTGCCAGCAGTGAGGAGGGAATCTACGAGCAGTACTTC. Complete variable domain (other parts from reference TRBV2 and TRBJ2-7): EPEVTQTPSHQVTQMGQEVILRCVPISNHLYFYWYRQILGQKVEFLVSFYNNEISEKSEIFDDQFSVERPDGSNFTLKIRSTKLEDSAMYFCASSEEGIYEQYFGPGTRLTVT.

Only one count was recorded for this clone. The rearrangement uses TRBV25-1 and TRBJ2-7; TRBD2 aligns across 8 bases. The V gene end was trimmed by 5 bases and the J gene end by 4 bases; junction bases not matched to a gene: 10. CDR3 length equals 15 residues. The germline gives CDR1 MGHDK, CDR2 SYGVNS. In DNA form, the CDR3 reads TGTGCCAGCAGTTCACCAGCGGGAGTCGGGTACGAGCAGTACTTC. This gives the protein CASSSPAGVGYEQYF.

The CDR3 reads CASSFDRENTGELFF. The CDR3 DNA is TGTGCCAGCAGCTTCGACAGGGAGAACACCGGGGAGCTGTTTTTT. The chain has TRBV7-2 and TRBJ2-2; the match to TRBD1 covers 7 bases. The germline CDR1 and CDR2 sequences are SGHTA and FQGNSA. The length of the CDR3 is 15 residues. V gave up 3 bases and J gave up 1 base; unmatched junction bases: 2.